This entry lists 25 T cell receptor beta chains sequenced from one sample in a study of T cell changes during pregnancy in multiple sclerosis. The data were produced by immunoSEQ multiplex PCR, yet TCRdb's version contains in-frame clones alone and is incomplete. The repertoire has around 100,000 clones, approximately 90% of them found once; the top ten carry about 0.89%. The sample here was peripheral blood, taken after pregnancy. Receptors were obtained from a female donor with multiple sclerosis, enrolled in a pregnancy study.

J is TRBJ1-1 and V is TRBV5-1; possible D gene TRBD1, 5 bases. V shed 1 base and J shed 4 bases, with 11 bases lying between them. Germline CDR1 is SGHRS and CDR2 is YFSETQ. The CDR3 has 14 amino acids. CDR3 protein: CASSLNGQGTEAFF. In DNA, the CDR3 is TGCGCCAGCAGCTTGAATGGGCAGGGCACTGAAGCTTTCTTT.

This rearrangement joins TRBV18 to TRBJ1-5; D is perhaps TRBD1 (5 bases). The germline gives CDR1 KGHSH, CDR2 LQKENI. The CDR3 consists of 14 residues. The germline V and J ends were trimmed by 3 bases and 11 bases, with 17 bases remaining between them. The CDR3 DNA sequence: TGTGCCAGCTCACCCGGGGGAGGACTCGAATCCCAGCATTTT. It encodes CASSPGGGLESQHF.

The rearrangement joins TRBV28 to TRBJ1-4, with D maybe TRBD1 (5 bases). V shed 6 bases and J shed 7 bases, with 18 bases lying between them. Germline V gene sequence: CDR1 MDHEN, CDR2 SYDVKM. The CDR3 is 15 amino acids. In DNA form, the CDR3 reads TGTGCCAGCAGCAGCCTGACAGCCGACCCTGAAAAACTGTTTTTT. Its translation: CASSSLTADPEKLFF.

V is TRBV6-1 and J is TRBJ2-7; 9 nucleotides line up with TRBD1. Trimming took 2 bases from V and 2 from J; bases not matched to a gene: 1. The CDR3 consists of 14 residues. Germline V gene data show CDR1 as MNHNS and CDR2 as SASEGT. The CDR3 DNA reads as TGTGCCAGCAGTGAATGGACAGGGGCCTACGAGCAGTACTTC. This codes for CASSEWTGAYEQYF.

The chain has TRBV19 and TRBJ2-1; tentative D call: TRBD1 (5 bases). Germline V gene sequence: CDR1 LNHDA, CDR2 SQIVND (reference sequence). CDR3 length: 14 residues. With 3 bases removed from V and 3 bases from J, the gap between germline ends came to 9 bases. This CDR3 reads CASSIWQGYNEQFF. For the CDR3, the DNA is TGTGCCAGTAGTATTTGGCAGGGCTACAATGAGCAGTTCTTC.

The chain employs TRBV13 and TRBJ2-5; perhaps TRBD1 as D (5 bases). This CDR3 is built from 13 residues. Trimming left V 0 bases short and J 3 bases short, with 5 bases between. Germline CDR1 is PRHDT and CDR2 is FYEKMQ (reference sequence). CDR3 residues: CASSLGREETQYF. CDR3 in DNA: TGTGCCAGCAGCTTAGGCAGGGAAGAGACCCAGTACTTC.

The chain employs TRBV6-5 and TRBJ1-2, with D possibly being TRBD1 (5 bases). Trimming cost V 0 bases and J 5 bases, with 13 bases left between them. This CDR3 contains 15 residues. Germline CDR1 and CDR2: MNHEY and SVGAGI. CDR3 sequence (DNA): TGTGCCAGCAGTTACTCCGGGGGTTCGGGATATGGCTACACCTTC. Amino acids: CASSYSGGSGYGYTF.

The chain recombines TRBV28 with TRBJ2-7; 14 bases are shared with TRBD2. The CDR3 totals 18 residues. Germline V gene lookup returns CDR1 MDHEN and CDR2 SYDVKM. The trim removed 6 bases at V and 6 bases at J, leaving 16 bases unmatched. The CDR3 reads CASSRRAGTSGRAPEQYF. For the CDR3, the DNA is TGTGCCAGCAGCCGGAGAGCCGGGACTAGCGGGAGAGCTCCCGAGCAGTACTTC. Supplemented by reference TRBV28 and TRBJ2-7, the full variable domain reads DVKVTQSSRYLVKRTGEKVFLECVQDMDHENMFWYRQDPGLGLRLIYFSYDVKMKEKGDIPEGYSVSREKKERFSLILESASTNQTSMYLCASSRRAGTSGRAPEQYFGPGTRLTVT.

Here the CDR3 DNA reads TGTGCCAGCAGCGAAAGGACAGGGGGCGCAACTAATGAAAAACTGTTTTTT. It codes for CASSERTGGATNEKLFF. V gene TRBV6-1 combines with J gene TRBJ1-4, with 11 bases lining up with TRBD1. The V gene's germline CDR1 is MNHNS and CDR2 SASEGT. The CDR3 loop spans 17 amino acids. V shed 6 bases and J 0 bases; nucleotides not matched to a gene: 6.

The chain joins TRBV28 to TRBJ2-7; TRBD1 is a possible D gene (6 bases). The germline CDR1 and CDR2 sequences are MDHEN and SYDVKM. CDR3 length: 15 amino acids. The V gene lost 8 bases and the J gene lost 4 bases, with 21 bases spanning the gap. The CDR3 DNA follows: TGTGCCAGCGCTCGACCAGGGGCCCCAGGATACGAGCAGTACTTC. This codes for CASARPGAPGYEQYF.

The chain has TRBV27 and TRBJ1-1; D remains unclear. Deletions cut 3 bases from V and 1 base from J, with 9 bases between. Germline V lookup: CDR1 MNHEY, CDR2 SMNVEV (reference sequence). The CDR3 consists of 14 residues. CDR3 sequence (DNA): TGTGCCAGCAGTTTTAGTACGGGGAACACTGAAGCTTTCTTT. It codes for CASSFSTGNTEAFF.

The chain joins TRBV18 to TRBJ2-1; D gene unclear. With 3 bases removed from V and 13 bases from J, the gap between germline ends came to 19 bases. There are 14 residues in the CDR3. From germline, CDR1 is KGHSH and CDR2 LQKENI. This CDR3 reads CASSPPNAVREQFF. The CDR3 coding sequence is TGTGCCAGCTCACCGCCCAATGCCGTGAGAGAACAGTTCTTC.

CDR3 nucleotides: TGTGCCAGTAGTATAGTCCCCCGGGAGGGAGAGCAGTTCTTC. Translating gives CASSIVPREGEQFF. The chain employs TRBV19 and TRBJ2-1; 8 bases map to TRBD2. Germline lookup yields CDR1 LNHDA and CDR2 SQIVND (reference sequence). The J segment lost 10 bases and the V segment lost 1 base, leaving 6 bases of the junction unmatched. This CDR3 is built from 14 residues.

This chain joins TRBV18 and TRBJ2-7, with TRBD1 matching over 11 bases. Germline CDR1 KGHSH, CDR2 LQKENI. V lost 4 bases and J lost 6; bases outside the gene matches: 5. CDR3 length: 14 amino acids. This chain's CDR3 is CASSLGQGALEQYF. The CDR3 DNA reads TGTGCCAGCTCACTCGGACAGGGGGCTCTCGAGCAGTACTTC.

The V and J genes are TRBV4-3 and TRBJ1-4; 11 nucleotides agree with TRBD1. Looked up from germline, CDR1 is LGHNA and CDR2 is YSLEER. V was pared by 2 bases and J by 6 bases, with 11 bases of the junction left unmatched. The CDR3 is 18 amino acids. The CDR3 DNA is TGCGCCAGCAGCCAAAATTACGGACAGGGGGCGGAGGATGAAAAACTGTTTTTT. This sequence encodes CASSQNYGQGAEDEKLFF.

The J gene is TRBJ2-5, the V gene TRBV7-2, with TRBD1 identical over 7 bases. Germline V gives CDR1 SGHTA, CDR2 FQGNSA. J gave up 4 bases and V 4 bases, and 6 bases lay outside the gene matches. The CDR3 runs 14 residues. Written as DNA, the CDR3 is TGTGCCAGCAGCTCGGTAGACAGGGTAGAGACCCAGTACTTC. Residues: CASSSVDRVETQYF.

The chain joins TRBV2 to TRBJ2-1, with D tentatively TRBD2 (5 bases). Between the trimmed V and J ends, which lost 5 bases and 7 bases, there was a span of 6 bases. The CDR3 covers 11 residues. Per the germline V gene, CDR1 is SNHLY and CDR2 is FYNNEI. The CDR3 nucleotides are TGTGCCAGCAGTTCGGGAAATGAGCAGTTCTTC. Translating gives CASSSGNEQFF.

The chain joins TRBV28 to TRBJ1-4; TRBD1 might be the D (6 bases). Trimming removed 6 bases at V and 5 bases at J, with 13 bases between. The CDR3 is made up of 14 amino acids. CDR1 MDHEN and CDR2 SYDVKM come from the germline V gene. CDR3 sequence reads: CASRTQGGNEKLFF. In DNA, the CDR3 is TGTGCCAGCAGGACACAGGGAGGGAATGAAAAACTGTTTTTT. The full variable domain, rest sourced from reference TRBV28 and TRBJ1-4, is DVKVTQSSRYLVKRTGEKVFLECVQDMDHENMFWYRQDPGLGLRLIYFSYDVKMKEKGDIPEGYSVSREKKERFSLILESASTNQTSMYLCASRTQGGNEKLFFGSGTQLSVL.

The chain carries TRBV5-6 and TRBJ2-4; 10 nucleotides line up with TRBD1. V shed 4 bases and J 0 bases; nucleotides not matched to a gene: 4. Germline assignment: CDR1 SGHDT and CDR2 YYEEEE. CDR3 length: 16 amino acids. This CDR3 is CASSPGQGLAKNIQYF. The CDR3 DNA follows: TGTGCCAGCAGCCCGGGACAGGGGTTAGCCAAAAACATTCAGTACTTC.

V and J are TRBV25-1 and TRBJ1-3, with 8 bases that match TRBD1. CDR1 and CDR2 (germline): MGHDK, SYGVNS. The V and J ends lost 6 bases and 1 base, in that order; junction bases with no gene match: 5. The CDR3 sequence is 15 residues long. The DNA of the CDR3 is TGTGCCAGCAGCGGGCAGGGGGCTTCTGGAAACACCATATATTTT. This codes for CASSGQGASGNTIYF.

This chain connects TRBV25-1 to TRBJ1-6; D unresolved. The germline V gene encodes CDR1 MGHDK and CDR2 SYGVNS. Trimming pared 3 bases from V and 6 bases from J, leaving 3 bases between. The CDR3 consists of 12 residues. The CDR3 nucleotides read TGTGCCAGCAGTGACCGTAATTCACCCCTCCACTTT. Protein: CASSDRNSPLHF.

The V call is TRBV4-3, the J call TRBJ2-7; no clear D gene. CDR3 size: 15 residues. CDR1 is LGHNA and CDR2 is YSLEER in the germline V gene. Between the trimmed V and J ends, which lost 2 bases and 3 bases, there was a span of 14 bases. CDR3 loop: CASSQSHERFYEQYF. The CDR3 coding sequence is TGCGCCAGCAGCCAAAGCCACGAGAGGTTCTACGAGCAGTACTTC.

The gene calls are TRBV18 and TRBJ2-1; D possibly corresponds to TRBD1 (6 bases). Germline assignment: CDR1 KGHSH and CDR2 LQKENI. The CDR3 is made up of 19 amino acids. The germline V and J ends were trimmed by 3 bases and 0 bases, with 21 bases remaining between them. The CDR3 DNA sequence: TGTGCCAGCTCACCCACAGGGCCTGGCCACGCTAGCTCCTACAATGAGCAGTTCTTC. Translation: CASSPTGPGHASSYNEQFF.

This chain connects TRBV5-4 to TRBJ2-3, with 7 nucleotides matching TRBD1. The germline gives CDR1 SGHNT, CDR2 YYREEE (reference sequence). The CDR3 is made up of 16 amino acids. The ends lost 0 bases at V and 4 bases at J; junction bases unmatched: 8. CDR3 DNA sequence: TGTGCCAGCAGCTTGGTCACAGGGGTGGTAGCAGATACGCAGTATTTT. It yields the protein CASSLVTGVVADTQYF.

The V call is TRBV6-1, the J call TRBJ2-1; perhaps TRBD2 as D (5 bases). This CDR3 spans 15 amino acids. V was cut by 2 bases and J by 1 base, with 9 bases left in between. Germline V gene data show CDR1 as MNHNS and CDR2 as SASEGT. The CDR3 nucleotides read TGTGCCAGCAGTGAACAAGCGGCATCCTACAATGAGCAGTTCTTC. Translating it yields CASSEQAASYNEQFF.